These 20 T cell receptor beta chains originate from one sample sequenced in a study of shared clonotypes between healthy human individuals. Assay: immunoSEQ multiplex PCR; the TCRdb copy retains only in-frame clones and omits some. The sample shows about 2.3 million clones, 80% to 95% of them seen only once. Sequencing used naive CD4+ T cells from PBMCs. Subset here: CD45RA+ positively selected. Every receptor here comes from a man aged 18-30 years in good health. Some clones in this sample may be carry-over from other donors' samples.

The chain has TRBV6-1 and TRBJ2-2; 13 bases line up with TRBD2. CDR1 and CDR2 (germline): MNHNS, SASEGT. This CDR3 has 18 amino acids. Unmatched junction bases numbered 7, after V lost 1 base and J lost 5 bases. CDR3 bases: TGTGCCAGCAGTGAAGTAGGACTAGCGGGAGCGGGGACCGGGGAGCTGTTTTTT. It specifies CASSEVGLAGAGTGELFF.

CDR3 in amino acids: CASSLADRAPSNEQFF. The CDR3 nucleotides read TGCGCCAGCAGCTTGGCCGATCGGGCCCCTTCGAATGAGCAGTTCTTC. This sequence joins TRBV5-1 and TRBJ2-1; D uncertain. This CDR3 is 16 amino acids long. CDR1 is SGHRS and CDR2 is YFSETQ in the germline V gene. V lost 0 bases, J lost 7 bases, and 17 bases lay in between.

V and J are TRBV18 and TRBJ2-7; D not certain. V was pared by 5 bases and J by 5 bases, with 13 bases between. The length of the CDR3 is 13 residues. Germline lookup yields CDR1 KGHSH and CDR2 LQKENI. Here the CDR3 reads CASSSTDLDEQYF. The CDR3 region has the DNA TGTGCCAGCTCATCGACTGATTTGGACGAGCAGTACTTC.

This rearrangement joins TRBV2 to TRBJ2-5, with D uncertain. Germline CDR1 reads SNHLY; CDR2 reads FYNNEI. Trimming shortened V by 7 bases and J by 0 bases, and 12 bases separated the two germline ends. CDR3 size: 14 residues. The DNA for the CDR3 is TGTGCCAGCATCCCTGGAGAGTACCAAGAGACCCAGTACTTC. Translation: CASIPGEYQETQYF.

The V gene is TRBV5-1, the J gene TRBJ2-1; D unresolved. Trimming removed 7 bases from V and 5 bases from J, with 13 bases in between. CDR3 length: 13 amino acids. The germline V gene encodes CDR1 SGHRS and CDR2 YFSETQ. The CDR3 DNA reads as TGCGCCAGCTTCCTAGATCCCAACAATGAGCAGTTCTTC. As protein: CASFLDPNNEQFF.

This chain uses TRBV28 with TRBJ2-3; D uncertain. V gave up 5 bases and J gave up 4 bases, with 13 bases separating them. The germline gives CDR1 MDHEN, CDR2 SYDVKM. CDR3 length: 14 residues. The DNA of the CDR3 is TGTGCCAGCAGTCCCGGACCCCCGGCAGATACGCAGTATTTT. Translating it yields CASSPGPPADTQYF.

The chain recombines TRBV6-6 with TRBJ1-2; TRBD1 agrees at 7 bases. J lost 3 bases, V lost 5 bases, and 9 bases had no gene match. CDR1 and CDR2 from the germline V gene are MNHNY and SVGAGI (reference sequence). The CDR3 covers 15 residues. The CDR3 region is CASSDGDSRYYGYTF. In DNA form, the CDR3 reads TGTGCCAGCAGTGACGGGGACAGCCGATACTATGGCTACACCTTC.

The chain recombines TRBV11-2 with TRBJ2-5, with 8 positions matching TRBD2. CDR1 SGHAT and CDR2 FQNNGV come from the germline V gene. This CDR3 spans 17 amino acids. Losses at the gene ends were 0 bases for V and 4 bases for J; bases not matched to a gene: 10. CDR3 protein: CASSLDGSGTSGETQYF. The CDR3 DNA follows: TGTGCCAGCAGCTTAGATGGTAGCGGGACGTCGGGAGAGACCCAGTACTTC.

The chain has TRBV5-5 and TRBJ2-7; D is possibly TRBD2 (6 bases). This CDR3 spans 17 amino acids. Trimming cost V 0 bases and J 0 bases, with 16 bases left between them. Germline assignment: CDR1 SGHKS and CDR2 YYEKEE (reference sequence). CDR3 amino acids: CASSLGLGGLISYEQYF. For the CDR3, the DNA is TGTGCCAGCAGCTTGGGACTCGGGGGTCTAATCTCCTACGAGCAGTACTTC.

V is TRBV19 and J is TRBJ2-2; the match to TRBD2 covers 12 bases. Germline assignment: CDR1 LNHDA and CDR2 SQIVND (reference sequence). CDR3 length equals 16 residues. V was clipped by 7 bases and J by 0 bases; unmatched bases: 3. In DNA form, the CDR3 reads TGTGCCAGTAAACTAGCGGGGGGCGCGAACACCGGGGAGCTGTTTTTT. This translates into CASKLAGGANTGELFF.

The chain couples TRBV27 to TRBJ2-6; 8 bases line up with TRBD1. Germline V CDR1 and CDR2: MNHEY, SMNVEV (reference sequence). CDR3 length: 18 amino acids. Trimming removed 5 bases from V and 5 bases from J; junction bases left unmatched: 14. CDR3 amino acids: CASSTPGGKNHWANVLTF. CDR3 nucleotides: TGTGCCAGCAGTACCCCAGGGGGCAAAAACCACTGGGCCAACGTCCTGACTTTC.

The J gene is TRBJ1-5, the V gene TRBV28; D might be TRBD1 (5 bases). The CDR3 has 17 amino acids. Trimming took off 3 bases at V and 2 bases at J, with 17 bases between the two ends. Per germline, CDR1 MDHEN and CDR2 SYDVKM. The CDR3: CASSFRGLTGGNQPQHF. The DNA for the CDR3 is TGTGCCAGCAGTTTTAGGGGTCTCACCGGCGGCAATCAGCCCCAGCATTTT.

The count of this clone is one. The gene calls are TRBV28 and TRBJ1-1, with 11 bases aligning to TRBD1. CDR1 MDHEN and CDR2 SYDVKM come from the germline V gene. Trimming cost V 5 bases and J 10 bases; bases outside gene matches: 9. CDR3 length equals 14 residues. The CDR3 region is CASSRPGQGGGAFF. CDR3 bases: TGTGCCAGCAGTAGGCCGGGACAGGGGGGGGGAGCTTTCTTT.

V is TRBV28 and J is TRBJ2-7; tentatively, D is TRBD1 (6 bases). Germline loops: CDR1 MDHEN, CDR2 SYDVKM. This CDR3 comprises 13 residues. V was trimmed by 10 bases and J by 0 bases, leaving 13 bases between them. The CDR3 DNA sequence: TGTGCCACCGGGACACCGGACTCCTACGAGCAGTACTTC. It encodes CATGTPDSYEQYF.

J is TRBJ2-5 and V is TRBV11-3, with TRBD1 matching over 11 bases. With V trimmed by 1 base and J by 3 bases, 4 bases remained unmatched. CDR3 length: 16 residues. Germline CDR1 reads SGHNT; CDR2 reads YENEEA. This CDR3 reads CASSLGGTGGKETQYF. CDR3 nucleotide sequence: TGTGCCAGCAGCTTAGGAGGGACAGGGGGGAAAGAGACCCAGTACTTC. The full variable domain, with the rest looked up from reference TRBV11-3 and TRBJ2-5, is EAGVVQSPRYKIIEKKQPVAFWCNPISGHNTLYWYLQNLGQGPELLIRYENEEAVDDSQLPKDRFSAERLKGVDSTLKIQPAELGDSAVYLCASSLGGTGGKETQYFGPGTRLLVL.

This clone was seen more than once but under ten times. One junction end disagrees with the germline gene, perhaps due to a read error. The sample contains more than one DNA sequence encoding this CDR3. V usage is TRBV7-9 and J usage is TRBJ2-1; 10 nucleotides align to TRBD2. The CDR3 extends over 13 amino acids. Germline V gene data show CDR1 as SEHNR and CDR2 as FQNEAQ (reference sequence). The CDR3 sequence is CASSLAGANEQFF. CDR3 nucleotide sequence: TGTGCCAGCAGCCTAGCGGGAGCGAATGAGCAGTTCTTC. The full variable domain, with the rest looked up from reference TRBV7-9 and TRBJ2-1, is DTGVSQNPRHKITKRGQNVTFRCDPISEHNRLYWYRQTLGQGPEFLTYFQNEAQLEKSRLLSDRFSAERPKGSFSTLEIQRTEQGDSAMYLCASSLAGANEQFFGPGTRLTVL.

The DNA for the CDR3 is TGTGCCAGCAGCTTAGAAGGGACAGGGGGGCAGGAGACCCAGTACTTC. Amino acids: CASSLEGTGGQETQYF. V and J are TRBV7-9 and TRBJ2-5; 11 bases are a match to TRBD1. The CDR3 spans 16 residues. With 1 base clipped from V and 5 bases from J, the junction kept 6 bases outside the gene matches. Germline CDR1 SEHNR, CDR2 FQNEAQ (reference sequence).

V and J are TRBV18 and TRBJ1-4; 9 bases align to TRBD1. The CDR3 covers 14 residues. CDR1 and CDR2 from the germline V gene are KGHSH and LQKENI. Trimming removed 6 bases from V and 7 bases from J; junction bases left unmatched: 6. The CDR3, as DNA: TGTGCCAGCTCGACCGGGACAGGGAGTGAAAAACTGTTTTTT. Amino acid sequence: CASSTGTGSEKLFF.

The chain combines TRBV4-3 with TRBJ2-7; possibly TRBD1 for D (6 bases). V dropped 1 base and J dropped 4 bases, with 11 bases sitting between them. Germline CDR1 and CDR2: LGHNA and YSLEER. The CDR3 is 14 amino acids. CDR3 bases: TGCGCCAGCAGCCAAGGGCAGGGGTGGTACGAGCAGTACTTC. It encodes CASSQGQGWYEQYF.

This clone has a single count. The rearrangement uses TRBV20-1 and TRBJ1-1; no firm D call. V was clipped by 0 bases and J by 11 bases, with 7 bases between them. The CDR3 is 10 amino acids. The V gene's germline CDR1 is DFQATT and CDR2 SNEGSKA (reference sequence). The CDR3 loop is CSARDPGAFF. CDR3 DNA: TGCAGTGCTAGAGATCCGGGCGCTTTCTTT.